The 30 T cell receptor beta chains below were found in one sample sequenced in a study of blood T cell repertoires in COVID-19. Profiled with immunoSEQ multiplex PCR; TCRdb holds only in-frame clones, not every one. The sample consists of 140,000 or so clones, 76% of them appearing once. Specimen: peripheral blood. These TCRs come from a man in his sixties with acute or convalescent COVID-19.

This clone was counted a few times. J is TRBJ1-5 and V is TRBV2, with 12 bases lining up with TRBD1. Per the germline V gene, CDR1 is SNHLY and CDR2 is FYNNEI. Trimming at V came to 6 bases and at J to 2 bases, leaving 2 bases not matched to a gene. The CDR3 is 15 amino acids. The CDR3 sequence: CASRGQGAGNQPQHF. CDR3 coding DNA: TGTGCCAGCAGGGGACAGGGGGCAGGCAATCAGCCCCAGCATTTT.

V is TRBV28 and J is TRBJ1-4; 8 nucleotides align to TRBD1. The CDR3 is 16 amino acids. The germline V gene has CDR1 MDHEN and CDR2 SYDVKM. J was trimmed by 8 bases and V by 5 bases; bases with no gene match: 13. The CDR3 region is CASSPYLTGVKEKLFF. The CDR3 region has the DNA TGTGCCAGCAGTCCCTACCTGACAGGGGTGAAAGAAAAACTGTTTTTT.

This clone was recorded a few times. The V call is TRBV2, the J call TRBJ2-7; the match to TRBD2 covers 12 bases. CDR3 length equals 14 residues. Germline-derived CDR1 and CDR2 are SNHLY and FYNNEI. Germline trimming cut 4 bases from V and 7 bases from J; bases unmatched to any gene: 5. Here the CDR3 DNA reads TGTGCCAGCAGTGGACTAGCGGGAGTCGGGGAGCAGTACTTC. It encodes CASSGLAGVGEQYF.

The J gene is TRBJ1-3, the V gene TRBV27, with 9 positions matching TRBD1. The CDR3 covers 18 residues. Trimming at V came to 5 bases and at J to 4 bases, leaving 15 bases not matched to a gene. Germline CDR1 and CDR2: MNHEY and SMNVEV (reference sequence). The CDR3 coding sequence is TGTGCCAGCAGTCCGTCCCGGGACAGGGAAAAGATAGGAAACACCATATATTTT. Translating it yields CASSPSRDREKIGNTIYF.

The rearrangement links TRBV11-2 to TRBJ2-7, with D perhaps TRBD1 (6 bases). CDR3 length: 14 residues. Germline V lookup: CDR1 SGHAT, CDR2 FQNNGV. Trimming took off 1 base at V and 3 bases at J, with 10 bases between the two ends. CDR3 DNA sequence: TGTGCCAGCAGCTTAGCACAGGGTGGCTACGAGCAGTACTTC. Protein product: CASSLAQGGYEQYF. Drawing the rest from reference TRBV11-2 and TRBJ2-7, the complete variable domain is EAGVAQSPRYKIIEKRQSVAFWCNPISGHATLYWYQQILGQGPKLLIQFQNNGVVDDSQLPKDRFSAERLKGVDSTLKIQPAKLEDSAVYLCASSLAQGGYEQYFGPGTRLTVT.

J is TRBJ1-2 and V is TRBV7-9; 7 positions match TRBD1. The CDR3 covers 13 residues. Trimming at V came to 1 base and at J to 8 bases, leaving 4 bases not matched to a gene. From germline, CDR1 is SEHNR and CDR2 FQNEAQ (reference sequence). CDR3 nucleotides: TGTGCCAGCAGCTTAGAACAGGGGCAAGGCTACACCTTC. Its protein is CASSLEQGQGYTF.

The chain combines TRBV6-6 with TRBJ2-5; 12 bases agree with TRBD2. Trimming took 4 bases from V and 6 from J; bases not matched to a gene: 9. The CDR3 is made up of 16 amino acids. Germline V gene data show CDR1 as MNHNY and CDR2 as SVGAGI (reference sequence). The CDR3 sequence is CASSFLAGGSEKTQYF. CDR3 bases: TGTGCCAGCAGTTTCCTAGCGGGAGGGAGTGAGAAGACCCAGTACTTC.

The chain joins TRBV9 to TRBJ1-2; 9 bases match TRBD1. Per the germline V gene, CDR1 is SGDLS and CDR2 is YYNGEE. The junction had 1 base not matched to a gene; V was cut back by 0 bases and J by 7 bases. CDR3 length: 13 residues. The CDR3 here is CASSVGTGAGYTF. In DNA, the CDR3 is TGTGCCAGCAGCGTAGGGACAGGGGCTGGCTACACCTTC.

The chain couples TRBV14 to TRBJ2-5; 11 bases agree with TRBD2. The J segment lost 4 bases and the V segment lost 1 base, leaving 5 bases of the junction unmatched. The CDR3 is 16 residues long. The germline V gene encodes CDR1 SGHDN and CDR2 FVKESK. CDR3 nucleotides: TGTGCCAGCAGCCAAGTATTGCTAGCGGGAGGAGAGACCCAGTACTTC. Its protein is CASSQVLLAGGETQYF.

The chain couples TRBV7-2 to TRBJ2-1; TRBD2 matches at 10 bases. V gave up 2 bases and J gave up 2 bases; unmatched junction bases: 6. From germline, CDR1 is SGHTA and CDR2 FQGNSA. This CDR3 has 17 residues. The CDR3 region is CASSLLATSGAYNEQFF. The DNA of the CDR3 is TGTGCCAGCAGCTTATTAGCCACTAGCGGGGCCTACAATGAGCAGTTCTTC.

The CDR3 bases are TGTGCCAGCAGTGAATGGGGGGAGAATGAGCAGTTCTTC. This codes for CASSEWGENEQFF. V and J are TRBV25-1 and TRBJ2-1, with D maybe TRBD2 (6 bases). V lost 1 base to trimming and J lost 7 bases, with 8 bases between them. The CDR3 spans 13 residues. Germline CDR1 MGHDK, CDR2 SYGVNS. Combining the CDR3 with reference TRBV25-1 and TRBJ2-1 gives the whole variable domain EADIYQTPRYLVIGTGKKITLECSQTMGHDKMYWYQQDPGMELHLIHYSYGVNSTEKGDLSSESTVSRIRTEHFPLTLESARPSHTSQYLCASSEWGENEQFFGPGTRLTVL.

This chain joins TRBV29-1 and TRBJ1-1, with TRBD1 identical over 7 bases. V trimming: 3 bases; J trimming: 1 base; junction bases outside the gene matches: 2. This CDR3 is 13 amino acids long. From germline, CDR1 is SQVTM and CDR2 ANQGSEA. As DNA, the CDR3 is TGCAGCGTTGAGGGACAGAAGAACACTGAAGCTTTCTTT. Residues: CSVEGQKNTEAFF.

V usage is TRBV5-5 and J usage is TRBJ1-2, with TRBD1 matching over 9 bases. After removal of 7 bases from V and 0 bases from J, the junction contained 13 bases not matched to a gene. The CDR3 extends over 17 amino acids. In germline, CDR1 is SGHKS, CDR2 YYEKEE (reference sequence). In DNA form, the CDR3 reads TGTGCCAGCGGTTTGGCCGGGACAGGGTCTACTAACTATGGCTACACCTTC. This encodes CASGLAGTGSTNYGYTF.

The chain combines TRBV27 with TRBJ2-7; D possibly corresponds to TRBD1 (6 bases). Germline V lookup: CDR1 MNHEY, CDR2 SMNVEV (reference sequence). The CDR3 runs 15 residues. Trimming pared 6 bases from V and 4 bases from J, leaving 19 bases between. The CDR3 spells CASRTEDSSSYEQYF. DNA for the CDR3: TGTGCCAGCAGGACGGAGGACAGCTCTTCGTACGAGCAGTACTTC.

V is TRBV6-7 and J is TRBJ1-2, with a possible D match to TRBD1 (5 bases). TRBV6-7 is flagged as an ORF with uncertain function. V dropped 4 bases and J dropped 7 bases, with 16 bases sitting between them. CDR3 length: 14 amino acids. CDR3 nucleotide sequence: TGTGCCAGCAGTTCCGACAGCTCACCGGCTGGCTACACCTTC. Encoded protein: CASSSDSSPAGYTF.

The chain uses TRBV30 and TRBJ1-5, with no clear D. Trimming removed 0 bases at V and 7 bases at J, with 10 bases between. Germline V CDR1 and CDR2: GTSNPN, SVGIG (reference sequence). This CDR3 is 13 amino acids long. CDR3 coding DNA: TGTGCCTGGAGTGTATCAGGTGTACAGCCCCAGCATTTT. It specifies CAWSVSGVQPQHF.

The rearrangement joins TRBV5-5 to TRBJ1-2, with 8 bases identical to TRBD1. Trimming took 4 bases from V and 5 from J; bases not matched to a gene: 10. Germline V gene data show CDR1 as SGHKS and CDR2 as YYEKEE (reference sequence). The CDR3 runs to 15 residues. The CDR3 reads CASSLGQGGGYGYTF. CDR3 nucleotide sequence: TGTGCCAGCAGCCTCGGACAGGGTGGGGGGTATGGCTACACCTTC.

The CDR3 DNA reads TGCAGCGGTATGTTTAGCTCCTACGAGCAGTACTTC. This sequence encodes CSGMFSSYEQYF. V gene TRBV29-1 combines with J gene TRBJ2-7, with D unresolved. The germline V gene has CDR1 SQVTM and CDR2 ANQGSEA. Trimming pared 7 bases from V and 0 bases from J, leaving 10 bases between. The CDR3 spans 12 residues.

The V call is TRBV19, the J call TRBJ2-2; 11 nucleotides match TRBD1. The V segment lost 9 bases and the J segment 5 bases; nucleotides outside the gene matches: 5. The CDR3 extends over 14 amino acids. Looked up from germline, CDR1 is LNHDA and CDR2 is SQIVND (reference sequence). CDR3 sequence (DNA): TGTGCCAGCCTCCGGGACAGGGGGACCGGGGAGCTGTTTTTT. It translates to CASLRDRGTGELFF.

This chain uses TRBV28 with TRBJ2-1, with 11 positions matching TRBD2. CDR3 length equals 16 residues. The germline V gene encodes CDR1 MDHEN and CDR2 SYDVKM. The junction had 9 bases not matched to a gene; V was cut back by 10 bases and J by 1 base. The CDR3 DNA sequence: TGTGCCACTCAGGGGTCTAGCGGGAGGTCCTACAATGAGCAGTTCTTC. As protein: CATQGSSGRSYNEQFF.

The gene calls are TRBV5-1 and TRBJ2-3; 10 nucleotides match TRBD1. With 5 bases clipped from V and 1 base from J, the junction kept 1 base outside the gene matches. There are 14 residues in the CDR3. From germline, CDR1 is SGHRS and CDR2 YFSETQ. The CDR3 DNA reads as TGCGCCAGCAGTGGGACAGGGGGCACAGATACGCAGTATTTT. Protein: CASSGTGGTDTQYF.

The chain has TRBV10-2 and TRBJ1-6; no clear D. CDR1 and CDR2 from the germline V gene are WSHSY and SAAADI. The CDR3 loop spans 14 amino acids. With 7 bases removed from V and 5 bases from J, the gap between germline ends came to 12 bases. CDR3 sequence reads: CASKAPIDNSPLHF. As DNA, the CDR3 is TGCGCCAGCAAAGCTCCTATAGATAATTCACCCCTCCACTTT.

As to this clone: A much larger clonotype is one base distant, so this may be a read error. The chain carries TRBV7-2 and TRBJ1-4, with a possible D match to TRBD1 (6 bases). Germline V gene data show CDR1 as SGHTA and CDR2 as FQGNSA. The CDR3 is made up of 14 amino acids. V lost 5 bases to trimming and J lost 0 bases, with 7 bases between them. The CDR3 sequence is CASSRTATNEKLFF. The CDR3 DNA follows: TGTGCCAGCAGCCGGACAGCAACTAATGAAAAACTGTTTTTT.

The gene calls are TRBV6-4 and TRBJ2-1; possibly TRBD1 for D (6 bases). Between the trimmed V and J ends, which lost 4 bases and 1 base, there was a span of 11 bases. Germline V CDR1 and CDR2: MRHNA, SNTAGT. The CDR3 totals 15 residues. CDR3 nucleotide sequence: TGTGCCAGCAGTGTGGACAGAATTTCCTACAATGAGCAGTTCTTC. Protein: CASSVDRISYNEQFF.

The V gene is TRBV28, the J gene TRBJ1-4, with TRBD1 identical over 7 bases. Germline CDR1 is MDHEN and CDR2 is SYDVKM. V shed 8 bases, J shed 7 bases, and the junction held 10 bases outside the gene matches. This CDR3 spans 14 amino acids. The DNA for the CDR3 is TGTGCCAGCTTTACCGGGACAGAAACTGAAAAACTGTTTTTT. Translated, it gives CASFTGTETEKLFF.

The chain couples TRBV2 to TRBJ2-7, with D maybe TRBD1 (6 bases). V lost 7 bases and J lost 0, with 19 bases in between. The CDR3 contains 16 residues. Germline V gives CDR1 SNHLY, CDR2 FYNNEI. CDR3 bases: TGTGCCAGCACCCAGCCCGACAGGTCCGACTCCTACGAGCAGTACTTC. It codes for CASTQPDRSDSYEQYF.

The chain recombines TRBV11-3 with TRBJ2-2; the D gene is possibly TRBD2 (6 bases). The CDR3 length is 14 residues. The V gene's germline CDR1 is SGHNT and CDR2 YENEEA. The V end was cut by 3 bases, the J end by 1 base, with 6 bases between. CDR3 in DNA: TGTGCCAGCAGCTTGACTAGGAACACCGGGGAGCTGTTTTTT. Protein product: CASSLTRNTGELFF.

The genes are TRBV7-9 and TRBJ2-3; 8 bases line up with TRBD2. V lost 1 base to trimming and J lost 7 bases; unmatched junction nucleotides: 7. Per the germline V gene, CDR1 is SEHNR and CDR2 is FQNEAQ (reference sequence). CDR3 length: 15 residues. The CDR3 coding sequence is TGTGCCAGCAGCTTAGAGCGGGGACTAGGAAATACGCAGTATTTT. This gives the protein CASSLERGLGNTQYF.

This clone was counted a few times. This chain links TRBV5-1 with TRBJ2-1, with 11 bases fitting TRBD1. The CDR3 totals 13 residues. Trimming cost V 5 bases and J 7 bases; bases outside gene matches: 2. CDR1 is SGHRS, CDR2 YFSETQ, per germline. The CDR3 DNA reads TGCGCCAGCAGAGGGACAGGGGGTAATGAGCAGTTCTTC. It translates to CASRGTGGNEQFF. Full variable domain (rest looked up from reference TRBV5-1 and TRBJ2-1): KAGVTQTPRYLIKTRGQQVTLSCSPISGHRSVSWYQQTPGQGLQFLFEYFSETQRNKGNFPGRFSGRQFSNSRSEMNVSTLELGDSALYLCASRGTGGNEQFFGPGTRLTVL.

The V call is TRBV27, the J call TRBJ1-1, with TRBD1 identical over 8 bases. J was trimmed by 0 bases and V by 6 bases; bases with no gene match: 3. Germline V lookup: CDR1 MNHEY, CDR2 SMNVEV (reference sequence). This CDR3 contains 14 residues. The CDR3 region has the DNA TGTGCCAGCAGAAGGACAGGGCTGAACACTGAAGCTTTCTTT. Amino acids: CASRRTGLNTEAFF.